Below are 25 T cell receptor beta chains sequenced from a single sample in a study of T cell responses to AZD1222 COVID-19 vaccine (TCRdb year 2021). This sample's time point label indicates: about 28 days (+/-7) after the second vaccine dose. Library construction relied on the immunoSEQ multiplex PCR assay. TCRdb obtained this table from immuneACCESS and retained in-frame rearrangements with V and J assigned. These tables miss some clones; where compared with another copy, unresolved V genes account for less than half of the shortfall, and the remainder is unexplained. The sample includes 90,000 or so clones, with 89% observed a single time. Approximately 5% of the sample is in the top ten clones. Material: peripheral blood, obtained 28 days after the second AZD1222 dose. These receptor sequences come from an adult who received the AZD1222 COVID-19 vaccine.

The J gene is TRBJ2-3, the V gene TRBV5-1; no clear D gene. Germline-derived CDR1 and CDR2 are SGHRS and YFSETQ. V was clipped by 0 bases and J by 4 bases, with 6 bases between them. The CDR3 loop spans 13 amino acids. The CDR3 DNA reads TGCGCCAGCAGCTTGGAGCAGTCAGATACGCAGTATTTT. Translated: CASSLEQSDTQYF.

The chain joins TRBV5-1 to TRBJ2-3, with 8 bases that match TRBD2. The germline CDR1 and CDR2 sequences are SGHRS and YFSETQ. This CDR3 comprises 19 residues. Trimming removed 3 bases from V and 1 base from J; junction bases left unmatched: 16. In DNA form, the CDR3 reads TGCGCCAGCAGCTGGTCCCGCGCTAGCGGGCTCTATGGCACAGATACGCAGTATTTT. Translation: CASSWSRASGLYGTDTQYF.

The J gene is TRBJ2-7, the V gene TRBV7-2; 9 bases agree with TRBD1. There are 15 residues in the CDR3. Germline V CDR1 and CDR2: SGHTA, FQGNSA. J lost 7 bases, V lost 5 bases, and 12 bases had no gene match. CDR3 DNA: TGTGCCAGCAGCCTCCGGGACAGGGCAATTGGGGAGCAGTACTTC. Translation: CASSLRDRAIGEQYF.

The V and J genes are TRBV3-1 (or the pseudogene TRBV3-2) and TRBJ1-2; D is ambiguous. Per germline, CDR1 LGHDT and CDR2 YNNKEL (reference sequence). The CDR3 totals 13 residues. V lost 2 bases to trimming and J lost 8 bases, with 12 bases between them. In DNA form, the CDR3 reads TGTGCCAGCAGCCAACCCACCTCCCGAGGCTACACCTTC. Translated, it gives CASSQPTSRGYTF.

The chain uses TRBV4-2 and TRBJ2-3, with 12 bases identical to TRBD2. The CDR3 has 16 residues. CDR1 is LGHNA, CDR2 YNFKEQ, per germline. V dropped 1 base and J dropped 4; count of bases not matched to a gene: 3. CDR3 DNA sequence: TGTGCCAGCAGCCAAGCTCTAGCGGGGGGGCCAGATACGCAGTATTTT. As protein: CASSQALAGGPDTQYF.

This chain connects TRBV7-3 to TRBJ1-1; a weak D match, TRBD1 (5 bases). The CDR3 length is 15 residues. CDR1 is SGHTA and CDR2 is FQGTGA in the germline V gene. V was shortened by 2 bases and J by 1 base, with 11 bases between the two germline ends. This CDR3 reads CASSLYGGRNTEAFF. CDR3 bases: TGTGCCAGCAGCTTATACGGGGGTAGGAACACTGAAGCTTTCTTT.

The J gene is TRBJ2-5, the V gene TRBV4-3; the D call may be TRBD1 or TRBD2 (5 bases each). V was clipped by 3 bases and J by 1 base, with 15 bases between them. This CDR3 is 16 amino acids long. Germline V CDR1 and CDR2: LGHNA, YSLEER. CDR3 amino acids: CASSHRGVGSQETQYF. The CDR3, as DNA: TGCGCCAGCAGCCACCGAGGGGTCGGCTCCCAAGAGACCCAGTACTTC.

J is TRBJ2-1 and V is TRBV11-3, with TRBD1 matching 9 bases. V dropped 4 bases and J dropped 2; count of bases not matched to a gene: 3. Germline V gene lookup returns CDR1 SGHNT and CDR2 YENEEA. The CDR3 runs to 15 residues. In DNA, the CDR3 is TGTGCCAGCAGCTCCGGACAGGGGCCCTACAATGAGCAGTTCTTC. Translating gives CASSSGQGPYNEQFF.

The genes are TRBV19 and TRBJ1-5, with D possibly being TRBD1 (5 bases). V was pared by 5 bases and J by 3 bases, with 8 bases between. This CDR3 contains 13 residues. From germline, CDR1 is LNHDA and CDR2 SQIVND (reference sequence). CDR3 DNA: TGTGCCAGTAGTGTGGACAACAATCAGCCCCAGCATTTT. This encodes CASSVDNNQPQHF. Filled out from reference TRBV19 and TRBJ1-5, the complete variable domain reads DGGITQSPKYLFRKEGQNVTLSCEQNLNHDAMYWYRQDPGQGLRLIYYSQIVNDFQKGDIAEGYSVSREKKESFPLTVTSAQKNPTAFYLCASSVDNNQPQHFGDGTRLSIL.

Written as DNA, the CDR3 is TGTGCCAGCAGGCCGGGACAGGGGTGGAAGCAGTACTTC. This sequence encodes CASRPGQGWKQYF. The chain has TRBV6-5 and TRBJ2-7; TRBD1 agrees at 10 bases. The CDR3 consists of 13 residues. Germline V lookup: CDR1 MNHEY, CDR2 SVGAGI. The ends lost 6 bases at V and 8 bases at J; junction bases unmatched: 7.

The chain couples TRBV4-2 to TRBJ1-6; D perhaps matches TRBD1 (6 bases). This CDR3 contains 19 residues. Germline assignment: CDR1 LGHNA and CDR2 YNFKEQ. Trimming took 3 bases from V and 0 from J, leaving 18 bases between them. In DNA form, the CDR3 reads TGTGCCAGCAGCCATTCGGGGGCGACGGTAAGCTCCTATAATTCACCCCTCCACTTT. The encoded protein is CASSHSGATVSSYNSPLHF.

This chain joins TRBV7-9 and TRBJ2-6, with 10 positions matching TRBD1. The V gene's germline CDR1 is SEHNR and CDR2 FQNEAQ (reference sequence). Trimming took 1 base from V and 4 from J; bases not matched to a gene: 7. This CDR3 spans 18 amino acids. CDR3 residues: CASSLVGTGEAGANVLTF. CDR3 DNA: TGTGCCAGCAGCTTAGTTGGGACAGGGGAAGCCGGGGCCAACGTCCTGACTTTC.

This rearrangement joins TRBV10-3 to TRBJ1-2; 9 nucleotides agree with TRBD1. Unmatched junction bases numbered 3, after V lost 0 bases and J lost 7 bases. This CDR3 contains 14 residues. Germline CDR1 reads ENHRY; CDR2 reads SYGVKD. The CDR3 here is CAISESQGALGYTF. CDR3 nucleotides: TGTGCCATCAGTGAGTCACAGGGGGCGCTTGGCTACACCTTC.

The chain uses TRBV7-3 and TRBJ2-2, with D tentatively TRBD1 (6 bases). This CDR3 comprises 16 residues. In germline, CDR1 is SGHTA, CDR2 FQGTGA. V was clipped by 1 base and J by 7 bases, with 16 bases between them. CDR3 nucleotides: TGTGCCAGCAGCTTAAACCCGGACAGCCTCTTCGGGGAGCTGTTTTTT. Encoded protein: CASSLNPDSLFGELFF.

V gene TRBV4-1 combines with J gene TRBJ1-3; D not resolved. Trimming took off 0 bases at V and 4 bases at J, with 7 bases between the two ends. Per the germline V gene, CDR1 is MGHRA and CDR2 is YSYEKL. The CDR3 runs 14 residues. The CDR3 DNA sequence: TGCGCCAGCAGCCAAGATGAGACAGGAAACACCATATATTTT. Amino acid sequence: CASSQDETGNTIYF.

The rearrangement joins TRBV29-1 to TRBJ2-1; the D is unclear. This CDR3 contains 13 residues. Germline CDR1 SQVTM, CDR2 ANQGSEA. Trimming cost V 7 bases and J 7 bases, with 17 bases left between them. The CDR3 reads CSAPVPVGNEQFF. The CDR3, as DNA: TGCAGCGCCCCAGTACCGGTTGGAAATGAGCAGTTCTTC.

The V gene is TRBV19, the J gene TRBJ2-5, with 13 bases identical to TRBD2. The germline V gene encodes CDR1 LNHDA and CDR2 SQIVND (reference sequence). The CDR3 covers 16 residues. J was trimmed by 5 bases and V by 3 bases; bases with no gene match: 6. Here the CDR3 reads CASSMTSGGLRETQYF. The CDR3 coding sequence is TGTGCCAGTAGTATGACTAGCGGGGGGTTGAGGGAGACCCAGTACTTC.

V gene TRBV28 combines with J gene TRBJ1-5; D is unresolved. With 2 bases removed from V and 0 bases from J, the gap between germline ends came to 11 bases. From germline, CDR1 is MDHEN and CDR2 SYDVKM. The CDR3 spans 16 residues. In DNA, the CDR3 is TGTGCCAGCAGTTTAAGGCGGATTTATAGCAATCAGCCCCAGCATTTT. Encoded protein: CASSLRRIYSNQPQHF.

The chain carries TRBV18 and TRBJ2-1; possibly TRBD2 for D (6 bases). Per the germline V gene, CDR1 is KGHSH and CDR2 is LQKENI. V lost 5 bases and J lost 0, with 11 bases in between. The CDR3 covers 15 residues. The CDR3 here is CASSKAGISYNEQFF. CDR3 in DNA: TGTGCCAGCTCAAAGGCGGGGATCTCCTACAATGAGCAGTTCTTC.

About this clone itself: One end of the junction does not line up with germline, which may come from a read error. The chain combines TRBV7-9 with TRBJ1-2, with unresolved D. This CDR3 region has 12 residues. CDR1 SEHNR and CDR2 FQNEAQ come from the germline V gene (reference sequence). CDR3 residues: CASSPLLYQLDF. DNA of the CDR3: TGTGCCAGCAGCCCGCTCCTGTATCAACTGGACTTC.

The rearrangement joins TRBV9 to TRBJ2-2, with 11 bases aligning to TRBD2. Losses at the gene ends were 1 base for V and 7 bases for J; bases not matched to a gene: 9. The CDR3 extends over 17 amino acids. Germline-derived CDR1 and CDR2 are SGDLS and YYNGEE. The CDR3 is CASSVRGTSGPVGELFF. CDR3 in DNA: TGTGCCAGCAGCGTACGAGGGACTAGCGGTCCTGTCGGGGAGCTGTTTTTT.

This chain uses TRBV19 with TRBJ1-2; D is undetermined. The germline CDR1 and CDR2 sequences are LNHDA and SQIVND (reference sequence). The V gene lost 9 bases and the J gene lost 5 bases, with 16 bases spanning the gap. The CDR3 is made up of 13 amino acids. The CDR3 nucleotides read TGTGCCAGCAAATCCACAACGATATATGGCTACACCTTC. Amino acid sequence: CASKSTTIYGYTF.

V and J are TRBV5-6 and TRBJ2-5, with D tentatively TRBD1 or TRBD2 (5 bases each). V shed 2 bases and J shed 14 bases, with 22 bases lying between them. CDR1 is SGHDT and CDR2 is YYEEEE in the germline V gene. The CDR3 is 14 residues long. CDR3 region: CASSLGTGALVNYF. CDR3 DNA sequence: TGTGCCAGCAGCTTAGGGACCGGAGCCTTGGTAAACTACTTC.

In regard to this clone: An end of the junction does not agree with germline; a read error may underlie this. This chain joins TRBV7-7 and TRBJ2-7; 10 nucleotides line up with TRBD1. Looked up from germline, CDR1 is SSHAT and CDR2 is FNYEAQ (reference sequence). The CDR3 covers 14 residues. The CDR3 nucleotides read TGTGCTAGCAGCCCGGGACAGGGGCTCTCCGAGCAGTACTTC. Its translation: CASSPGQGLSEQYF.

The chain carries TRBV2 and TRBJ2-7, with unresolved D. This CDR3 spans 14 amino acids. V lost 5 bases and J lost 4, with 15 bases in between. Germline loops: CDR1 SNHLY, CDR2 FYNNEI. The CDR3 DNA follows: TGTGCCAGCAGTCGCCGATATGACCTATACGAGCAGTACGTC. This gives the protein CASSRRYDLYEQYV.